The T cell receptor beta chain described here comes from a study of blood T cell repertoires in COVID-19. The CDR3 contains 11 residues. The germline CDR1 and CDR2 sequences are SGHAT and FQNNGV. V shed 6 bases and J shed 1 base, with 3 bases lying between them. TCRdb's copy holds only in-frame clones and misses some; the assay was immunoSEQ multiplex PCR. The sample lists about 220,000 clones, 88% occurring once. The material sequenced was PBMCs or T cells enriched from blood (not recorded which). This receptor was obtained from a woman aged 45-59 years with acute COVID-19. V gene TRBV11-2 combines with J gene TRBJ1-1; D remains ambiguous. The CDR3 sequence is CASSRNTEAFF. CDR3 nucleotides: TGTGCCAGCAGTCGGAACACTGAAGCTTTCTTT.